What follows is one TCR beta chain and its context. The CDR3 runs 13 residues. The V end was cut by 3 bases, the J end by 6 bases, with 9 bases between. In the study's own analysis: Amplification of reference gene primers provided the estimated nucleated cell counts. Only in-frame clones appear in the TCRdb table, and some are missing; sequencing was by immunoSEQ multiplex PCR. V, J and clone size reflect that table, while D and trimming were determined from the DNA. The data show fewer than 500,000 clones, roughly nine tenths seen once. This sample was included in a study of blood T cell repertoires in COVID-19. Recovered Cohort 3 donors showed two negative PCRs, clearance, or symptom resolution.

The sample was PBMCs or T cells enriched from blood (not recorded which). The source of this sequence is a man younger than 45 who had recovered from COVID-19. The chain combines TRBV12-3 or TRBV12-4 with TRBJ1-5; no firm D call. In nucleotides, the CDR3 is TGTGCCAGCAGTTTTGATGGCGGTCAGCCCCAGCATTTT. Its protein is CASSFDGGQPQHF.